One sample yielded the 22 T cell receptor beta chains listed below, sequenced in a study of blood T cells in healthy people across ages. The second PCR ran about 6 to 11 cycles with a sample-barcoded 5' primer and J-beta primers. MiXCR, applied by TCRdb to the 5' RACE reads, yields one record per CDR3 protein. The sample holds about 670,000 distinct CDR3 sequences, approximately 52% seen once. Sequenced sample: blood. These receptors all stem from a woman of 80 years or more in good health.

With respect to this clonotype: Possible read error: a much larger clone is one base away. No conserved phenylalanine or tryptophan ends this CDR3, so it is likely a read error. The genes are TRBV20-1 and TRBJ2-7; 7 nucleotides match TRBD1. The length of the CDR3 is 15 residues. Per the germline V gene, CDR1 is DFQATT and CDR2 is SNEGSKA (reference sequence). V gave up 0 bases and J gave up 4 bases; unmatched junction bases: 9. In DNA, the CDR3 is TGCAGTGCTAGAGATTCTCGGACAGGCCCGTACGAGCAGTACTGC. Amino acid sequence: CSARDSRTGPYEQYC.

As for this clonotype: A much larger clone lies one base from this, so it may be a read error. The rearrangement uses TRBV12-3 or TRBV12-4 and TRBJ2-7, with D maybe TRBD1 (6 bases). The J call is doubtful: the DNA matches TRBJ2-4 better. CDR3 length: 15 residues. The CDR3 DNA follows: TGTGCCAGCAGTCGCCCACAGGGTAGCAAAAACATTCAGTACTTC. Residues: CASSRPQGSKNIQYF.

The chain has TRBV10-3 and TRBJ2-5; D remains unclear. Trimming removed 1 base at V and 0 bases at J, with 3 bases between. CDR1 is ENHRY, CDR2 SYGVKD, per germline. The CDR3 has 13 amino acids. CDR3 protein: CAISEWNQETQYF. CDR3 DNA sequence: TGTGCCATCAGTGAGTGGAACCAAGAGACCCAGTACTTC.

The gene calls are TRBV5-5 and TRBJ2-5; 10 nucleotides align to TRBD1. The germline CDR1 and CDR2 sequences are SGHKS and YYEKEE (reference sequence). The CDR3 is 13 residues long. The junction had 4 bases not matched to a gene; V was cut back by 7 bases and J by 4 bases. CDR3 amino acids: CASGDRGRETQYF. The CDR3, as DNA: TGTGCCAGCGGGGACAGGGGACGAGAGACCCAGTACTTC.

This clonotype has a count of ten or more. The chain joins TRBV19 to TRBJ2-1, with 14 bases that match TRBD2. Per the germline V gene, CDR1 is LNHDA and CDR2 is SQIVND (reference sequence). The CDR3 contains 15 residues. With V trimmed by 5 bases and J by 7 bases, 4 bases remained unmatched. The CDR3 spells CASSAGTSGSNEQFF. As DNA, the CDR3 is TGTGCCAGTAGTGCGGGGACTAGCGGGAGTAATGAGCAGTTCTTC.

Comments on this clonotype: A read error is possible here, since a much larger clone lies one base away. The J gene is TRBJ2-5, the V gene TRBV12-3 or TRBV12-4, with TRBD1 matching 7 bases. The DNA end lines up better with TRBJ2-7; the J call may be wrong. This CDR3 spans 14 amino acids. The CDR3 DNA sequence: TGTGCCAGCAGTTTACAGGGGACAGACTACGAGCAGTACTTC. Translated: CASSLQGTDYEQYF.

The table lists this clonotype with a few counts. The J gene is TRBJ2-1, the V gene TRBV5-1; D remains ambiguous. The CDR3 consists of 15 residues. V was cut by 5 bases and J by 7 bases, with 19 bases left in between. Germline V lookup: CDR1 SGHRS, CDR2 YFSETQ. The CDR3 DNA reads TGCGCCAGCAGACCCGGCGCCCCTCTTTCGAATGAGCAGTTCTTC. It yields the protein CASRPGAPLSNEQFF.

This clonotype was counted at least ten times. V gene TRBV12-3 or TRBV12-4 combines with J gene TRBJ2-5; D gene uncertain. This CDR3 has 13 amino acids. The V end was cut by 6 bases, the J end by 7 bases, with 15 bases between. CDR3 DNA sequence: TGTGCCAGCAGGGGGTCTCCTTTAGGGACCCAGTACTTC. It yields the protein CASRGSPLGTQYF.

This clonotype came up a few times. V is TRBV12-3 or TRBV12-4 and J is TRBJ2-2, with TRBD2 identical over 9 bases. This CDR3 is 15 amino acids long. V dropped 1 base and J dropped 6; count of bases not matched to a gene: 3. DNA of the CDR3: TGTGCCAGCAGTTTAGGCGGGAGGGCCGCCGGGGAGCTGTTTTTT. Its protein is CASSLGGRAAGELFF.

As regards this clonotype: This may be a read error, as it is one base from a much larger clone. The J gene is TRBJ2-1, the V gene TRBV29-1, with unresolved D. V lost 4 bases and J lost 8, with 18 bases in between. Germline V gene data show CDR1 as SQVTM and CDR2 as ANQGSEA. The CDR3 is 14 residues long. The CDR3 is CSVVRVISSHEQFF. Here the CDR3 DNA reads TGCAGCGTTGTTAGGGTGATTTCGTCCCATGAGCAGTTCTTC.

This clonotype was found many times. The chain recombines TRBV28 with TRBJ2-7, with no clear D. Germline CDR1 and CDR2: MDHEN and SYDVKM. V was pared by 5 bases and J by 3 bases, with 14 bases between. This CDR3 region has 14 residues. The CDR3 sequence: CASSPADGVYEQYF. The DNA for the CDR3 is TGTGCCAGCAGTCCCGCGGACGGAGTCTACGAGCAGTACTTC.

Details on this clonotype: One base away lies a much larger clone, so this may be a sequencing read error. The chain uses TRBV9 and TRBJ1-2; 10 nucleotides line up with TRBD1. The CDR3 totals 13 residues. Losses at the gene ends were 4 bases for V and 10 bases for J; bases not matched to a gene: 7. Looked up from germline, CDR1 is SGDLS and CDR2 is YYNGEE. CDR3 sequence (DNA): TGTGCCAGCAGCCCCCGGGACAGGGGAGACTACACCTTC. It yields the protein CASSPRDRGDYTF.

Worth noting for this clonotype: A much bigger clone sits one base away, suggesting this may be a read error. The J gene is TRBJ1-1, the V gene TRBV3-1; 7 nucleotides match TRBD1. Germline V CDR1 and CDR2: LGHDT, YNNKEL (reference sequence). The CDR3 totals 12 residues. V was clipped by 5 bases and J by 12 bases; unmatched bases: 9. CDR3 sequence (DNA): TGTGCCAGCAGCATCCGACAGGGACGGACTTTCTTT. Translation: CASSIRQGRTFF.

A remark on this clonotype: A clone one base away is much larger, so this may be a read error. The gene calls are TRBV7-2 and TRBJ2-1; maybe TRBD1 (6 bases). CDR1 SGHTA and CDR2 FQGNSA come from the germline V gene. This CDR3 is 17 amino acids long. CDR3 sequence reads: CASSLGAPRWGHNGQFF. CDR3 DNA sequence: TGTGCCAGCAGCTTAGGAGCCCCCCGTTGGGGGCACAATGGGCAGTTCTTC.

The rearrangement joins TRBV2 to TRBJ2-4; 10 bases map to TRBD2. The J call may be incorrect, as the DNA end agrees better with TRBJ2-5. This CDR3 region has 14 residues. Germline V gene sequence: CDR1 SNHLY, CDR2 FYNNEI. In DNA form, the CDR3 reads TGTGCCAGCAGCGAGCGGGAGGGCCGGGAGACCCAGTACTTC. This translates into CASSEREGRETQYF.

V gene TRBV20-1 combines with J gene TRBJ1-2; D ambiguous. The germline V gene encodes CDR1 DFQATT and CDR2 SNEGSKA (reference sequence). V lost 2 bases and J lost 7, with 8 bases in between. The CDR3 length is 11 residues. CDR3: CSARYGVGYTF. In DNA, the CDR3 is TGCAGTGCTAGATATGGGGTTGGCTACACCTTC.

As concerns this clonotype: This may stem from a read error, because a much larger clone lies one nucleotide away. This sequence joins TRBV5-1 and TRBJ2-7; 7 positions agree with TRBD1. The trim removed 3 bases at V and 1 base at J, leaving 7 bases unmatched. Germline V lookup: CDR1 SGHRS, CDR2 YFSETQ. CDR3 length: 15 residues. Here the CDR3 reads CASSSSRQGSYEQYF. The CDR3 coding sequence is TGCGCCAGCAGCTCGTCGAGACAGGGTTCCTACGAGCAGTACTTC.

In its sample, this clonotype was seen a few times. The V gene is TRBV27, the J gene TRBJ1-3; D is ambiguous. V lost 5 bases and J 3 bases, leaving 8 bases between the germline ends. Germline V CDR1 and CDR2: MNHEY, SMNVEV (reference sequence). This CDR3 is built from 13 residues. CDR3 DNA sequence: TGTGCCAGCAGTAGATCAAGTGGAAACACCATATATTTT. It encodes CASSRSSGNTIYF.

Note on this clonotype: With a much larger clone just one base away, this may be a read error. No conserved phenylalanine or tryptophan ends this CDR3, so it is likely a read error. This sequence joins TRBV29-1 and TRBJ1-5; D possibly corresponds to TRBD1 (5 bases). CDR1 and CDR2 (germline): SQVTM, ANQGSEA. CDR3 length: 11 residues. CDR3 in DNA: TGCCCCACGGGGGTGTCTCAGCCCCAGCATCTT. This gives the protein CPTGVSQPQHL.

This clonotype was observed a handful of times. The rearrangement links TRBV12-3 or TRBV12-4 to TRBJ2-7, with 8 nucleotides matching TRBD1. With V trimmed by 1 base and J by 6 bases, 2 bases remained unmatched. The CDR3 has 13 amino acids. The DNA of the CDR3 is TGTGCCAGCAGTTTAGTAACAGGGGGCGAGCAGTACTTC. Residues: CASSLVTGGEQYF.

The gene calls are TRBV10-3 and TRBJ2-7; 8 positions match TRBD1. Near its end, the DNA agrees better with TRBJ2-5, so the J call may be wrong. The V gene's germline CDR1 is ENHRY and CDR2 SYGVKD. This CDR3 contains 14 residues. CDR3 loop: CAISGTGVGETQYF. CDR3 sequence (DNA): TGTGCCATCAGCGGGACAGGAGTGGGAGAGACCCAGTACTTC.

The chain uses TRBV12-3 or TRBV12-4 and TRBJ2-1, with 8 bases lining up with TRBD2. The CDR3 spans 17 residues. V lost 4 bases to trimming and J lost 4 bases; unmatched junction nucleotides: 12. The chain's CDR3 is CASSSNLAGGGYNEQFF. CDR3 nucleotide sequence: TGTGCCAGCAGTTCCAACTTGGCCGGGGGGGGGTACAATGAGCAGTTCTTC.